This passage covers 17 T cell receptor beta chains from one sample sequenced in a study of liver allograft versus peripheral blood T cells. About the study: Transplanted-liver and recipient peripheral blood T cell receptor repertoires were compared.

TCRdb re-called the reads through MiXCR, storing one row per CDR3 protein. Of some 2,500 distinct CDR3 sequences in the sample, roughly 15% were seen once. The receptors derive from a human patient who had a liver transplant. Some T cells may have originated in the graft donor.

This clonotype is deemed medium-sized. J is TRBJ2-1 and V is TRBV24-1; 10 bases are a match to TRBD1. V shed 3 bases, J shed 7 bases, and the junction held 14 bases outside the gene matches. The CDR3 has 18 residues. Germline CDR1 is KGHDR and CDR2 is SFDVKD. The CDR3 DNA reads TGTGCCACCAGTGATGGGGTATCGGGGACAGGGGCCAGAAATGAGCAGTTCTTC. Protein product: CATSDGVSGTGARNEQFF.

The rearrangement joins TRBV19 to TRBJ2-5; D is perhaps TRBD2 (6 bases). The CDR3 extends over 12 amino acids. Germline-derived CDR1 and CDR2 are LNHDA and SQIVND (reference sequence). V was trimmed by 3 bases and J by 6 bases, leaving 8 bases between them. The DNA for the CDR3 is TGTGCCAGTAGTATTGGGGGGAAGACCCAGTACTTC. Protein sequence: CASSIGGKTQYF.

By frequency in the sample, this clonotype is medium-sized. This rearrangement joins TRBV19 to TRBJ1-5; no firm D call. V lost 3 bases to trimming and J lost 6 bases, with 15 bases between them. Per the germline V gene, CDR1 is LNHDA and CDR2 is SQIVND (reference sequence). This CDR3 is 15 amino acids long. The CDR3 loop reads CASSIGIAGGQPQHF. CDR3 in DNA: TGTGCCAGTAGTATTGGTATAGCTGGCGGTCAGCCCCAGCATTTT.

By proportion, this clonotype is medium-sized. This chain links TRBV20-1 with TRBJ1-5; D may be TRBD1 (5 bases). This CDR3 is 15 amino acids long. Deletions cut 1 base from V and 5 bases from J, with 15 bases between. CDR1 and CDR2 from the germline V gene are DFQATT and SNEGSKA (reference sequence). CDR3 DNA sequence: TGCAGTGCTAGAGTACCGGGGCCGACTGATCAGCCCCAGCATTTT. Translation gives CSARVPGPTDQPQHF.

This clonotype is classed as large. V and J are TRBV6-5 and TRBJ1-5; possibly TRBD1 for D (6 bases). Trimming left V 5 bases short and J 5 bases short, with 16 bases between. This CDR3 has 15 residues. Germline loops: CDR1 MNHEY, CDR2 SVGAGI. Written as DNA, the CDR3 is TGTGCCAGCAGTACCCCGACAGGTTCCGATCAGCCCCAGCATTTT. It encodes CASSTPTGSDQPQHF.

This clonotype has a single count. A read error may be the cause here, since a much bigger clone is one base away. The rearrangement links TRBV24-1 to TRBJ2-7, with 10 nucleotides matching TRBD1. CDR3 length: 18 residues. The germline V gene has CDR1 KGHDR and CDR2 SFDVKD. Losses at the gene ends were 3 bases for V and 7 bases for J; bases not matched to a gene: 17. The CDR3 here is CATSDGVSGTGARNEQYF. In DNA, the CDR3 is TGTGCCACCAGTGATGGGGTATCGGGGACAGGGGCCAGAAATGAGCAGTACTTC.

This clonotype is labeled medium-sized. The chain uses TRBV12-3 or TRBV12-4 and TRBJ2-7, with a possible D match to TRBD1 (6 bases). The CDR3 totals 12 residues. The V gene lost 3 bases and the J gene lost 5 bases, with 8 bases spanning the gap. CDR3 nucleotide sequence: TGTGCCAGCAGTTTTACAGGGCACGAGCAGTACTTC. Encoded protein: CASSFTGHEQYF.

This clonotype was observed a few times. The CDR3 protein is CAWRGSVLSPEQYF. In nucleotides, the CDR3 is TGTGCCTGGAGAGGTAGTGTGCTTTCCCCCGAGCAGTACTTC. V and J are TRBV30 and TRBJ2-7; D unclear. V lost 3 bases and J 6 bases, leaving 18 bases between the germline ends. This CDR3 spans 14 amino acids. Per germline, CDR1 GTSNPN and CDR2 SVGIG (reference sequence).

This clonotype is labeled medium-sized. The chain uses TRBV19 and TRBJ1-2; the D gene is possibly TRBD1 (5 bases). In germline, CDR1 is LNHDA, CDR2 SQIVND (reference sequence). V lost 8 bases, J lost 4 bases, and 11 bases lay in between. CDR3 length equals 12 residues. CDR3 in amino acids: CASADRRYGYTF. In DNA form, the CDR3 reads TGTGCCAGTGCCGACAGACGCTATGGCTACACCTTC.

By sample share, this clonotype is medium-sized. The chain is built from TRBV9 and TRBJ2-7; perhaps TRBD2 as D (5 bases). The V gene lost 4 bases and the J gene lost 3 bases, with 14 bases spanning the gap. The CDR3 consists of 14 residues. CDR1 is SGDLS and CDR2 is YYNGEE in the germline V gene. The DNA of the CDR3 is TGTGCCAGCAGCCCCTCGGACTCCTTCTACGAGCAGTACTTC. It is translated as CASSPSDSFYEQYF.

There are a few counts of this clonotype. The rearrangement links TRBV20-1 to TRBJ2-7, with D possibly being TRBD1 or TRBD2 (5 bases each). Per germline, CDR1 DFQATT and CDR2 SNEGSKA (reference sequence). The length of the CDR3 is 14 residues. V was shortened by 6 bases and J by 2 bases, with 17 bases between the two germline ends. CDR3 region: CSARGGQTAYEQYF. For the CDR3, the DNA is TGCAGTGCCCGGGGCGGACAAACAGCCTACGAGCAGTACTTC.

The chain uses TRBV27 and TRBJ1-1; TRBD1 matches at 7 bases. The junction had 4 bases not matched to a gene; V was cut back by 5 bases and J by 1 base. Germline V CDR1 and CDR2: MNHEY, SMNVEV (reference sequence). CDR3 length: 14 amino acids. The DNA for the CDR3 is TGTGCCAGCAGTGCACAGGGGAGGAACACTGAAGCTTTCTTT. Protein: CASSAQGRNTEAFF.

This clonotype came up once. A read error may explain this, as a much larger clone is one base away. J is TRBJ2-4 and V is TRBV27; the D gene could be TRBD1 or TRBD2 (5 bases each). The V gene's germline CDR1 is MNHEY and CDR2 SMNVEV (reference sequence). CDR3 size: 15 residues. Trimming cost V 4 bases and J 7 bases, with 17 bases left between them. The CDR3 region is CASSYLGGEGNIQYF. The CDR3 nucleotides read TGTGCCAGCAGTTACCTTGGGGGAGAAGGGAACATTCAGTACTTC.

There are many counts of this clonotype. The rearrangement joins TRBV9 to TRBJ2-1; the match to TRBD1 covers 10 bases. CDR3 length: 15 amino acids. Per the germline V gene, CDR1 is SGDLS and CDR2 is YYNGEE. After removal of 3 bases from V and 3 bases from J, the junction contained 3 bases not matched to a gene. CDR3 in amino acids: CASSGRDRGYNEQFF. The CDR3, as DNA: TGTGCCAGCAGCGGTCGGGACAGGGGCTACAATGAGCAGTTCTTC.

This clonotype is medium-sized. The V gene is TRBV20-1, the J gene TRBJ1-5, with D hard to call. V lost 3 bases and J 2 bases, leaving 8 bases between the germline ends. The V gene's germline CDR1 is DFQATT and CDR2 SNEGSKA (reference sequence). The CDR3 spans 13 residues. DNA of the CDR3: TGCAGTGCTAGCCTATACGGCAATCAGCCCCAGCATTTT. Residues: CSASLYGNQPQHF.

This clonotype turned up a few times. The chain employs TRBV6-1 and TRBJ2-3, with TRBD2 matching over 9 bases. CDR1 is MNHNS and CDR2 is SASEGT in the germline V gene. The CDR3 runs to 17 residues. V shed 3 bases and J 4 bases; nucleotides not matched to a gene: 11. Here the CDR3 DNA reads TGTGCCAGCAGTGAGTGGGGCGGGGGGGCCGAGGCAGATACGCAGTATTTT. It is translated as CASSEWGGGAEADTQYF.

This clonotype was seen at least ten times. The chain combines TRBV12-3 or TRBV12-4 with TRBJ1-1; D is uncertain. V was cut by 6 bases and J by 4 bases, with 12 bases left in between. CDR3 size: 13 residues. CDR3 DNA: TGTGCCAGCAGGATTGGGCGGGGCACTGAAGCTTTCTTT. Translating it yields CASRIGRGTEAFF.